This is a list of T cell receptor beta chains from one sample in a study of blood T cell repertoires in COVID-19. Assay: immunoSEQ multiplex PCR; the TCRdb copy retains only in-frame clones and omits some. This table holds 250,000 to 300,000 clones, 86% found once. The sequencing input was peripheral blood. The receptors were gathered from a woman between 25 and 40 years old with active or convalescent COVID-19. CDR3s include the opening cysteine and the closing phenylalanine or tryptophan. Each record gives: V gene, clone size, CDR3 protein. Expanded clones get a size class; other rows say once, few or many, or leave the size out.

TRBV7-3 | once | CASSLTGSGGGEQFF
TRBV19 | - | CASRHRTGHTEAFF
TRBV23-1 | once | CASVAPSGRWIPSTDTQYF
TRBV30 | - | CAWSGVAGVTDTQYF
TRBV4-2 | - | CASSQGGGKRTDSKNIQYF
TRBV7-6 | - | CASSNREEHF
TRBV4-3 | - | CASSPGGTSSYEQYF
TRBV13 | - | CASSSRGMTEAFF
TRBV5-4 | once | CASSLAGSTDTQYF
TRBV4-1 | - | CASSQGDSSKNEQFF
TRBV2 | - | CASSDLQGGEAFF
TRBV13 | - | CASSFGRGARTDTQYF
TRBV5-1 | - | CASSLSAGGAEDTQYF
TRBV7-2 | once | CASSPQPGQGANTQYF
TRBV9 | once | CASSVIGGADTQYF
TRBV10-1 | - | CASIGTGAPNTEAFF
TRBV7-9 | - | CASSFLAGGQGEQFF
TRBV5-8 | - | CASSLVRVYGYTF
TRBV7-2 | - | CASRPTHSGNTIYF
TRBV5-1 | - | CASSLGQGVFSEAFF
TRBV28 | - | CASSSRTGARNSPLHF
TRBV27 | - | CASSRTLYSYGYTF
TRBV5-1 | once | CASSGQDQETQYF
TRBV7-3 | - | CASSQKTGAGEAFF
TRBV7-3 | - | CASSLTWGDEQYF
TRBV30 | - | CAWSVGQLIYGYTF
TRBV19 | - | CASSILAGDTGELFF
TRBV6-5 | - | CASRGPSDTQYF
TRBV19 | - | CASKPGLPASEQYF
TRBV2 | - | CASSHMTSIETQYF
TRBV4-2 | - | CASSQAPGQPQHF
TRBV24-1 | - | CATSGGLRGGNTDTQYF
TRBV12-3/TRBV12-4 | - | CASTFGEETQYF
TRBV6-2/TRBV6-3 | - | CASSYGASGGYQETQYF
TRBV5-4 | - | CASSLGSGGVLGDTQYF
TRBV19 | - | CASTEGQGKGYEQYF
TRBV5-5 | - | CASSLDPTGRELFF
TRBV24-1 | once | CATSVGGEADNEQFF
TRBV18 | - | CASSRETGSGELFF
TRBV5-6 | - | CASSLGTGGQPQHF
TRBV18 | - | CASSRPDRDEAFF
TRBV4-1 | - | CASSQAPTGQDLEAFF
TRBV5-1 | once | CASTMGQGRQETQYF
TRBV30 | few | CAWSGGTGDGYTF
TRBV4-1 | - | CASSRGQGTWNTEAFF
TRBV27 | few | CASSRRGVDGYTF
TRBV30 | - | CAWRSGADGYTF
TRBV7-6 | - | CASSSTGGTNTEAFF
TRBV5-1 | - | CASSLFGNQPQHF
TRBV6-4 | - | CASSATSGAGDTQYF
TRBV5-8 | - | CASSFNRGRRSEKLFF
TRBV10-3 | - | CAISESRGPTNNQPQHF
TRBV18 | - | CASSLSGTSASYEQYF
TRBV24-1 | - | CATSDLAGTYEQYF
TRBV27 | - | CASMGQEPDRGNYGYTF
TRBV14 | - | CASSHMTRDGAGPQHF
TRBV7-3 | - | CASSLVPRDTEAFF
TRBV5-4 | - | CASSLGTEQFF